The sequence of this T cell receptor (beta chain) was determined in a study of Tregs in tolerant kidney transplant recipients. Study-wide results and caveats: No direct test of biological reproducibility was done here.

The CDR3 spans 13 residues. Trimming removed 2 bases at V and 2 bases at J, with 8 bases between. Germline CDR1 reads SGDLS; CDR2 reads YYNGEE. With regard to this clone: Its antigen remains unknown.

Profiling relied on immunoSEQ multiplex PCR, and the TCRdb table lists in-frame clones only, not all of them. The sample includes approximately 44,000 clones, nearly 97% of them seen just once. This clonotype was sampled from a human donor in good health. Sequenced input: Tregs from blood cultured with allogeneic cells. V and J are TRBV9 and TRBJ2-7; a possible D gene is TRBD1 (6 bases). The CDR3 spells CASSVGQTYEQYF. CDR3 nucleotides: TGTGCCAGCAGCGTCGGACAGACCTACGAGCAGTACTTC.